The rows below give T cell receptor beta chains drawn from one sample of a study of shared clonotypes between healthy human individuals. Generated by immunoSEQ multiplex PCR, the TCRdb table keeps only in-frame clones and is missing some. The table has over a million clones, about four fifths seen once. The material sequenced was memory CD4+ T cells from PBMCs. The receptor set was obtained from a man aged 18 to 29 in good health. Some clones in this sample may be carry-over from other donors' samples. The CDR3 runs from the conserved cysteine through the conserved F or W. D genes are given only for firm matches.

D gene,V gene,CDR3 protein
-,TRBV10-3,CAIRRPEDRSEAFF
TRBD2,TRBV28,CATGYGAGGTSGANVLTF
-,TRBV9,CASSAYMNNEQFF
-,TRBV7-3,CASSLRALEGTQYF
-,TRBV29-1,CSVVGNTEAFF
-,TRBV9,CASTDPRGADEQYF
-,TRBV27,CASSREGTGEKLFF
-,TRBV27,CASSWDRSYNEQFF
TRBD1,TRBV28,CASSSYGQEEYGYTF
-,TRBV19,CASSKGTPPYEQYF
-,TRBV4-1,CASEGPRRGELFF
-,TRBV7-8,CASSLGRGDNQPQHF
-,TRBV5-1,CASSVTAATNEKLFF
-,TRBV7-2,CASSPNPDNNEKLFF
TRBD1,TRBV5-1,CASSSNAGQGNNEQFF
TRBD2,TRBV5-1,CASSPHWELAGAGNGEQYF
TRBD1,TRBV5-1,CASSLRTGANTGELFF
TRBD1,TRBV28,CASSRQGRNIQYF
TRBD2,TRBV7-8,CASLLGASGIYNEQFF
-,TRBV29-1,CSVGAYSNTGELFF
TRBD2,TRBV5-1,CASSLAAGGPGANVLTF
TRBD1,TRBV9,CASSATGTGAGNTIYF
TRBD2,TRBV7-9,CASSPPFFSREPDTQYF
-,TRBV30,CAWSLINTQYF
TRBD1,TRBV18,CASSPPGQGGTEAFF
-,TRBV4-2,CASSPLGGNEQFF
-,TRBV19,CASSPPVGGSYEQYF
-,TRBV6-5,CASSSHSPGSGNTIYF
-,TRBV18,CASSAPNTEAFF
TRBD2,TRBV9,CASSVDGSGAYEQYF
TRBD2,TRBV6-6,CASIKREDTGELFF
TRBD1,TRBV4-2,CASSPHGQGIYGYTF
-,TRBV28,CASREWGANTGELFF
-,TRBV4-1,CASSQDPRWGNTIYF
TRBD1,TRBV5-1,CASSLRFQGDTEAFF
TRBD1,TRBV6-1,CASSPGQGTDTQYF
-,TRBV21-1,CASSNTSGSTLSYEQYF
-,TRBV7-2,CASSSNAGELFF
-,TRBV25-1,CASSQYRDPTDTQYF
-,TRBV19,CASSPIDSGANVLTF
TRBD2,TRBV29-1,CSVGVPLLGLAGGGNTQYF
-,TRBV20-1,CSARDPNEQFF
TRBD1,TRBV19,CASSINRGSLSNQPQHF
-,TRBV6-5,CASSEGRAGQPQHF